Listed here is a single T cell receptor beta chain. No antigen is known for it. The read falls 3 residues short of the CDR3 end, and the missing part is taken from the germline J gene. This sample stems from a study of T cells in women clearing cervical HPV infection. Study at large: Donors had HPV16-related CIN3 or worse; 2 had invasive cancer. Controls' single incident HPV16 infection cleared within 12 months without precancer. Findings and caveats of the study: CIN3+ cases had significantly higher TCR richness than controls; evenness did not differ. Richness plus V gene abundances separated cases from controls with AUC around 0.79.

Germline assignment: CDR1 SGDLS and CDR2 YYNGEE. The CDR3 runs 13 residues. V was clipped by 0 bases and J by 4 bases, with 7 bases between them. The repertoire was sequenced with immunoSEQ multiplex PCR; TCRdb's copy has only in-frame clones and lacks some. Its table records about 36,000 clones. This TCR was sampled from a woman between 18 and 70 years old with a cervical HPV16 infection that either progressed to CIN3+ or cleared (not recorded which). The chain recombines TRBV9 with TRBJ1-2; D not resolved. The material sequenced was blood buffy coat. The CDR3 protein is CASSVGGPYGYTF. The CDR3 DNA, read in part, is TGTGCCAGCAGCGTAGGAGGGCCCTATGGC.